The next 21 T cell receptor beta chains were all read from a single sample in a study of T cell changes during pregnancy in multiple sclerosis. The table came from immunoSEQ multiplex PCR; TCRdb's copy has only in-frame clones and leaves some out. The profile covers over 45,000 clones, with about 90% appearing a single time and 1.3% to 1.5% taken by the ten largest. Here the sequenced sample was peripheral blood, taken in the first trimester of pregnancy. The receptors come from a female donor in good health, enrolled as a control in a pregnancy study.

The CDR3 here is CASSLVGGATEAFF. CDR3 nucleotide sequence: TGCGCCAGCAGCTTGGTAGGGGGGGCCACTGAAGCTTTCTTT. This chain links TRBV5-1 with TRBJ1-1; D is possibly TRBD1 (6 bases). The CDR3 contains 14 residues. Germline lookup yields CDR1 SGHRS and CDR2 YFSETQ. The V gene lost 0 bases and the J gene lost 4 bases, with 10 bases spanning the gap.

The chain uses TRBV5-1 and TRBJ2-2, with D uncertain. Trimming took 2 bases from V and 1 from J, leaving 3 bases between them. From germline, CDR1 is SGHRS and CDR2 YFSETQ. The CDR3 runs 13 residues. This CDR3 is CASSFQNTGELFF. DNA of the CDR3: TGCGCCAGCAGCTTCCAGAACACCGGGGAGCTGTTTTTT. Complete variable domain (other parts from reference TRBV5-1 and TRBJ2-2): KAGVTQTPRYLIKTRGQQVTLSCSPISGHRSVSWYQQTPGQGLQFLFEYFSETQRNKGNFPGRFSGRQFSNSRSEMNVSTLELGDSALYLCASSFQNTGELFFGEGSRLTVL.

The CDR3, as DNA: TGTGCCAGCAGCGCGAGCTCCTATAATTCACCCCTCCACTTT. As protein: CASSASSYNSPLHF. This chain links TRBV7-9 with TRBJ1-6; no definite D call. Germline CDR1 SEHNR, CDR2 FQNEAQ (reference sequence). The CDR3 length is 14 residues. Trimming pared 5 bases from V and 0 bases from J, leaving 5 bases between.

The V and J genes are TRBV6-5 and TRBJ2-7, with 8 positions matching TRBD2. The CDR3 spans 15 residues. The J segment lost 2 bases and the V segment lost 4 bases, leaving 7 bases of the junction unmatched. Germline V gene data show CDR1 as MNHEY and CDR2 as SVGAGI. CDR3 nucleotide sequence: TGTGCCAGCAGTTTAACTAGCGGACCTGCCTACGAGCAGTACTTC. Its protein is CASSLTSGPAYEQYF.

The chain has TRBV18 and TRBJ1-4; D is unclear. V was clipped by 2 bases and J by 7 bases, with 11 bases between them. The germline V gene has CDR1 KGHSH and CDR2 LQKENI. The CDR3 totals 14 residues. The CDR3 here is CASSPDTEGEKLFF. The CDR3, as DNA: TGTGCCAGCTCACCAGACACCGAGGGTGAAAAACTGTTTTTT. Using reference TRBV18 and TRBJ1-4 for the parts outside the CDR3, the full variable domain is NAGVMQNPRHLVRRRGQEARLRCSPMKGHSHVYWYRQLPEEGLKFMVYLQKENIIDESGMPKERFSAEFPKEGPSILRIQQVVRGDSAAYFCASSPDTEGEKLFFGSGTQLSVL.

This clone was found once. The chain employs TRBV28 and TRBJ1-5; D gene ambiguous. The CDR3 spans 15 residues. Germline CDR1 is MDHEN and CDR2 is SYDVKM. V was clipped by 6 bases and J by 1 base, with 13 bases between them. CDR3 nucleotides: TGTGCCAGCAGCCCTTTGCGGGGAAGCAATCAGCCCCAGCATTTT. Amino acids: CASSPLRGSNQPQHF.

This rearrangement joins TRBV5-1 to TRBJ2-5; 11 nucleotides agree with TRBD2. With 6 bases clipped from V and 5 bases from J, the junction kept 9 bases outside the gene matches. This CDR3 spans 15 amino acids. CDR1 SGHRS and CDR2 YFSETQ come from the germline V gene. Written as DNA, the CDR3 is TGCGCCAGCACCATTCAGACTAGCGGGGCGGAGACCCAGTACTTC. Translated: CASTIQTSGAETQYF.

The chain links TRBV19 to TRBJ2-1; D is ambiguous. Per germline, CDR1 LNHDA and CDR2 SQIVND (reference sequence). The V gene lost 11 bases and the J gene lost 2 bases, with 16 bases spanning the gap. The CDR3 totals 14 residues. The CDR3 loop reads CASKAQDPYNEQFF. Written as DNA, the CDR3 is TGTGCCTCAAAGGCCCAGGATCCCTACAATGAGCAGTTCTTC.

The J gene is TRBJ2-1, the V gene TRBV5-8; 8 bases are shared with TRBD2. CDR1 and CDR2 (germline): SGHTS, YDEGEE. V lost 2 bases and J lost 0; bases outside the gene matches: 1. The CDR3 is made up of 15 amino acids. CDR3 region: CASSLAGASYNEQFF. The CDR3 DNA follows: TGTGCCAGCAGCTTAGCGGGAGCCTCCTACAATGAGCAGTTCTTC.

Comment on this clone: At the DNA level, this CDR3 is encoded by other sequences in the same sample as well. This chain uses TRBV7-2 with TRBJ2-7; D uncertain. Germline values: CDR1 SGHTA, CDR2 FQGNSA. CDR3 size: 11 residues. The V end was cut by 2 bases, the J end by 3 bases, with 2 bases between. The CDR3 loop reads CASSLYYEQYF. CDR3 DNA sequence: TGTGCCAGCAGCTTATACTACGAGCAGTACTTC.

The V and J genes are TRBV6-5 and TRBJ1-1, with a weak D call TRBD1 (5 bases). Germline loops: CDR1 MNHEY, CDR2 SVGAGI. The CDR3 totals 15 residues. The germline V and J ends were trimmed by 2 bases and 1 base, with 11 bases remaining between them. The CDR3 protein is CASSYGADTNTEAFF. The CDR3 DNA is TGTGCCAGCAGTTACGGGGCGGATACGAACACTGAAGCTTTCTTT.

J is TRBJ1-6 and V is TRBV2, with a tentative D call TRBD1 (6 bases). V dropped 4 bases and J dropped 0 bases, with 13 bases sitting between them. The germline gives CDR1 SNHLY, CDR2 FYNNEI. The CDR3 runs to 17 residues. The CDR3 coding sequence is TGTGCCAGCAGTGGGGGGGGCCAGAGCTCCTATAATTCACCCCTCCACTTT. This translates into CASSGGGQSSYNSPLHF.

The genes are TRBV2 and TRBJ2-4; TRBD2 matches at 7 bases. After removal of 2 bases from V and 8 bases from J, the junction contained 0 bases not matched to a gene. Per germline, CDR1 SNHLY and CDR2 FYNNEI. This CDR3 spans 12 amino acids. The CDR3 here is CASSERGDIQYF. The CDR3 DNA reads as TGTGCCAGCAGTGAACGGGGGGACATTCAGTACTTC.

V and J are TRBV7-8 and TRBJ2-7; TRBD1 matches at 7 bases. CDR3 length: 15 amino acids. Germline V lookup: CDR1 SGHVS, CDR2 FQNEAQ. The ends lost 2 bases at V and 3 bases at J; junction bases unmatched: 7. CDR3 DNA: TGTGCCAGCAGCTTATTTAGGGGGCCCAACTACGAGCAGTACTTC. This sequence encodes CASSLFRGPNYEQYF.

About this clone: This specimen includes other DNA sequences encoding the same CDR3. The CDR3: CASSESGGQETQYF. CDR3 nucleotide sequence: TGCGCCAGCAGTGAGTCTGGCGGCCAAGAGACCCAGTACTTC. The chain joins TRBV10-1 to TRBJ2-5; D unclear. The CDR3 totals 14 residues. The germline V gene encodes CDR1 WNHNN and CDR2 SYGVQD (reference sequence). V lost 0 bases to trimming and J lost 1 base, with 6 bases between them.

The rearrangement links TRBV6-5 to TRBJ1-2; 7 nucleotides line up with TRBD1. V lost 4 bases to trimming and J lost 3 bases; unmatched junction nucleotides: 11. CDR3 length: 16 residues. Looked up from germline, CDR1 is MNHEY and CDR2 is SVGAGI. The CDR3 region has the DNA TGTGCCAGCAGTTTTGGGGGGCCACAGGGGTACTATGGCTACACCTTC. Protein sequence: CASSFGGPQGYYGYTF.

V is TRBV29-1 and J is TRBJ1-2; 9 nucleotides line up with TRBD1. Trimming at V came to 4 bases and at J to 4 bases, leaving 7 bases not matched to a gene. The CDR3 consists of 14 residues. The germline CDR1 and CDR2 sequences are SQVTM and ANQGSEA. CDR3 residues: CSVVSGQGPYGYTF. In DNA form, the CDR3 reads TGCAGCGTTGTTTCGGGACAGGGTCCCTATGGCTACACCTTC.

This clone was counted a few times. The chain recombines TRBV4-2 with TRBJ2-6, with D possibly TRBD1 on 5 matching bases. Germline V gene sequence: CDR1 LGHNA, CDR2 YNFKEQ. Trimming shortened V by 0 bases and J by 3 bases, and 6 bases separated the two germline ends. CDR3 length: 15 amino acids. The CDR3 spells CASSQDQGGANVLTF. CDR3 bases: TGTGCCAGCAGCCAAGATCAGGGTGGGGCCAACGTCCTGACTTTC.

The J gene is TRBJ1-4, the V gene TRBV5-1, with 12 bases that match TRBD1. This CDR3 has 16 residues. Per germline, CDR1 SGHRS and CDR2 YFSETQ. With V trimmed by 0 bases and J by 5 bases, 2 bases remained unmatched. The CDR3 loop reads CASSLGDRGRNEKLFF. The CDR3 DNA follows: TGCGCCAGCAGCTTGGGGGACAGGGGGCGGAATGAAAAACTGTTTTTT.

This chain links TRBV5-1 with TRBJ1-1; possibly TRBD1 for D (6 bases). The CDR3 consists of 16 residues. Trimming shortened V by 4 bases and J by 5 bases, and 21 bases separated the two germline ends. Germline-derived CDR1 and CDR2 are SGHRS and YFSETQ. The CDR3 bases are TGCGCCAGCAGCCTGGGGCGGGGGCTCTGGGGGACTGAAGCTTTCTTT. As protein: CASSLGRGLWGTEAFF.

This sequence joins TRBV2 and TRBJ1-4; 9 bases match TRBD1. Germline CDR1 and CDR2: SNHLY and FYNNEI. The CDR3 is made up of 13 amino acids. Trimming took 8 bases from V and 7 from J; bases not matched to a gene: 5. CDR3 sequence reads: CASGRDRVEKLFF. The CDR3 DNA is TGTGCCAGCGGGCGGGACAGGGTTGAAAAACTGTTTTTT.